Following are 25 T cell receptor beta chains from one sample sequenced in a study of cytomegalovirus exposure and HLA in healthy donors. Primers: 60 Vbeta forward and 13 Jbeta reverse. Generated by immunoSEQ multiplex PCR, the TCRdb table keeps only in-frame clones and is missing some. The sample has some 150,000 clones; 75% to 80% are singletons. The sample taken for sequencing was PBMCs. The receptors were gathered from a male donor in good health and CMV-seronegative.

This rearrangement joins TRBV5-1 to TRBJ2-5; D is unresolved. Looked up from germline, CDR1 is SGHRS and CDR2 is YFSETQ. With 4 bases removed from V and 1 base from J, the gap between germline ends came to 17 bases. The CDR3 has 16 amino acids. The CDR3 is CASSLGIETVQETQYF. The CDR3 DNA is TGCGCCAGCAGCCTAGGAATAGAAACCGTCCAAGAGACCCAGTACTTC.

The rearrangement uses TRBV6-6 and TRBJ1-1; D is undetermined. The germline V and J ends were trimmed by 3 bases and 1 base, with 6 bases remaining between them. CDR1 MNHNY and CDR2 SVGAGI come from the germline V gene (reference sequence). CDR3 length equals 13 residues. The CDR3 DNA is TGTGCCAGCAGTTATTGGCAGAACACTGAAGCTTTCTTT. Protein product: CASSYWQNTEAFF.

The DNA for the CDR3 is TGTGCCAGCAGTCGATCGACAGGGAACTATGGCTACACCTTC. Its protein is CASSRSTGNYGYTF. The rearrangement uses TRBV6-5 and TRBJ1-2; TRBD1 matches 7 bases. The CDR3 consists of 14 residues. The germline V gene has CDR1 MNHEY and CDR2 SVGAGI. After removal of 5 bases from V and 2 bases from J, the junction contained 5 bases not matched to a gene.

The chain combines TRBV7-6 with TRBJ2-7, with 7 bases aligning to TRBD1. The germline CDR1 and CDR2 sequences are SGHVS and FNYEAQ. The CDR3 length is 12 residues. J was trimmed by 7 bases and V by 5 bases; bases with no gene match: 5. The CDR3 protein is CASSRPGQEQYF. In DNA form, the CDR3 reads TGTGCCAGCAGCCGCCCGGGACAGGAGCAGTACTTC. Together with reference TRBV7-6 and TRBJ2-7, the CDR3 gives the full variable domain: GAGVSQSPRYKVTKRGQDVALRCDPISGHVSLYWYRQALGQGPEFLTYFNYEAQQDKSGLPNDRFSAERPEGSISTLTIQRTEQRDSAMYRCASSRPGQEQYFGPGTRLTVT.

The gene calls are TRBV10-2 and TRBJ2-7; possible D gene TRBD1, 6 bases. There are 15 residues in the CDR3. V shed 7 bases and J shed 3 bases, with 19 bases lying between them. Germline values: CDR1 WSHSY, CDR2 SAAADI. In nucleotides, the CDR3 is TGCGCCAGCACCCCTGGGACACCACCCTACTACGAGCAGTACTTC. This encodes CASTPGTPPYYEQYF.

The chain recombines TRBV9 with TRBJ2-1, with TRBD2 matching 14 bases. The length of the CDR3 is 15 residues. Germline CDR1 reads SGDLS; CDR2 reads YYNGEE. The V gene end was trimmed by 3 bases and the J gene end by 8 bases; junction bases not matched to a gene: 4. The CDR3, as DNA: TGTGCCAGCAGCGACGGGACTAGCGGGGGTGATGAGCAGTTCTTC. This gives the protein CASSDGTSGGDEQFF.

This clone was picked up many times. Here the CDR3 DNA reads TGTGCCAGCAGTCCAGGGCGGGGGAATGAAAAACTGTTTTTT. It encodes CASSPGRGNEKLFF. This chain connects TRBV2 to TRBJ1-4; TRBD1 might be the D (5 bases). Germline V lookup: CDR1 SNHLY, CDR2 FYNNEI. V gave up 5 bases and J gave up 5 bases, with 12 bases separating them. This CDR3 has 14 residues. Full variable domain (rest looked up from reference TRBV2 and TRBJ1-4): EPEVTQTPSHQVTQMGQEVILRCVPISNHLYFYWYRQILGQKVEFLVSFYNNEISEKSEIFDDQFSVERPDGSNFTLKIRSTKLEDSAMYFCASSPGRGNEKLFFGSGTQLSVL.

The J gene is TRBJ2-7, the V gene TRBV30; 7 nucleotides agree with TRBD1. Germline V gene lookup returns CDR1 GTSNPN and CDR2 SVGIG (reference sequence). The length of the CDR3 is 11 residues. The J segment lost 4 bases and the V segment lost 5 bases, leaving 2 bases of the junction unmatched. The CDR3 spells CAWAGGYEQYF. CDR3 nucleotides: TGTGCCTGGGCAGGGGGATACGAGCAGTACTTC.

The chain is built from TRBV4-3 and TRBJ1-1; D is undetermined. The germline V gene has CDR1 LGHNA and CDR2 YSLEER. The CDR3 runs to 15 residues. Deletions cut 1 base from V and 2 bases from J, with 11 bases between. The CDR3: CASSQGEGSNTEAFF. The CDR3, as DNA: TGCGCCAGCAGCCAAGGCGAAGGGAGCAACACTGAAGCTTTCTTT.

This CDR3 is CASRQGGVNNEQFF. The DNA for the CDR3 is TGTGCCAGCCGACAGGGGGGGGTAAACAATGAGCAGTTCTTC. The chain recombines TRBV27 with TRBJ2-1; 9 nucleotides line up with TRBD1. In germline, CDR1 is MNHEY, CDR2 SMNVEV (reference sequence). V was clipped by 8 bases and J by 5 bases; unmatched bases: 7. This CDR3 has 14 residues.

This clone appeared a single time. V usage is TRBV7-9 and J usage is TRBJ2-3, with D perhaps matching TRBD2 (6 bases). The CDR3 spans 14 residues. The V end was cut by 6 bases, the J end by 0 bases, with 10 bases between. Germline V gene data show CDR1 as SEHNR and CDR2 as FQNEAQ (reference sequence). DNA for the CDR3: TGTGCCAGCAGTCGGGACTTGAGCACAGATACGCAGTATTTT. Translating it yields CASSRDLSTDTQYF.

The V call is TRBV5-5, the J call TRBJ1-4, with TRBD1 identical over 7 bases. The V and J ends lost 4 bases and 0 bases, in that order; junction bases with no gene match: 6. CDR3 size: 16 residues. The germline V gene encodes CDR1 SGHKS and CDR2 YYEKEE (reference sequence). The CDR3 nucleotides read TGTGCCAGCAGCCGCGGACAGGATCCAACTAATGAAAAACTGTTTTTT. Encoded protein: CASSRGQDPTNEKLFF.

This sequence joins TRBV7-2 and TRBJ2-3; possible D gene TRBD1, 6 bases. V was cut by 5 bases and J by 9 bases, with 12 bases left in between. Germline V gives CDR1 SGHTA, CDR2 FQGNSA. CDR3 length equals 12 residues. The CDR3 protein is CASSPGAETQYF. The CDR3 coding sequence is TGTGCCAGCAGCCCAGGGGCTGAGACGCAGTATTTT.

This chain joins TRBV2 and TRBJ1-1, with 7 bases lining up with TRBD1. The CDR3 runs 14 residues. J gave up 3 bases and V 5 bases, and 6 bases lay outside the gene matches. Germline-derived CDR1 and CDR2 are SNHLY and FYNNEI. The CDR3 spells CASSSTGRYTEAFF. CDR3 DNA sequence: TGTGCCAGCAGTTCGACAGGGCGGTACACTGAAGCTTTCTTT.

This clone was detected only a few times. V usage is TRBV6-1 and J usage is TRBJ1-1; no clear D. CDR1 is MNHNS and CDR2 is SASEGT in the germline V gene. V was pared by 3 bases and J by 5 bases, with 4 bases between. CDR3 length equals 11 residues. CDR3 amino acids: CASSDRTEAFF. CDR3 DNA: TGTGCCAGCAGTGACAGGACTGAAGCTTTCTTT.

The CDR3 DNA follows: TGTGCCAGCAGCTTCTCGGGGGGCCGAGAAAACATTCAGTACTTC. Its translation is CASSFSGGRENIQYF. The chain joins TRBV7-2 to TRBJ2-4; possible D gene TRBD2, 7 bases. CDR1 and CDR2 (germline): SGHTA, FQGNSA. The CDR3 is 15 residues long. The V end lost 3 bases, the J end lost 5 bases, and 14 bases lay between the germline ends.

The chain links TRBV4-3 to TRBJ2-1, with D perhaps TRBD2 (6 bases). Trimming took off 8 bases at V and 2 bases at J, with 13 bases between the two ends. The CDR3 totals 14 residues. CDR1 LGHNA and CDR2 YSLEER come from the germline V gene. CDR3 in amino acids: CASSGTPTYNEQFF. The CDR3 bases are TGCGCCAGCTCCGGGACTCCCACCTACAATGAGCAGTTCTTC.

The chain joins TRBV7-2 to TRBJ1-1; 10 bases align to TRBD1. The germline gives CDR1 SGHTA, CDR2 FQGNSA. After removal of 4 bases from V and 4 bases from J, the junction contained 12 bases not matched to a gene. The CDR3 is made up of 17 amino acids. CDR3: CASSSPDRTGGGTEAFF. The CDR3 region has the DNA TGTGCCAGCAGCTCCCCGGATCGGACAGGGGGAGGCACTGAAGCTTTCTTT.

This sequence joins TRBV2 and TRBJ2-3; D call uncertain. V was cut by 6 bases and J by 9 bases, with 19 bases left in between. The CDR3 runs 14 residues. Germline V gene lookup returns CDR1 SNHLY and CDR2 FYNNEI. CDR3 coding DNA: TGTGCCAGCAGCCAACAGAGCCAGGCAAGGACGCAGTATTTT. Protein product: CASSQQSQARTQYF.

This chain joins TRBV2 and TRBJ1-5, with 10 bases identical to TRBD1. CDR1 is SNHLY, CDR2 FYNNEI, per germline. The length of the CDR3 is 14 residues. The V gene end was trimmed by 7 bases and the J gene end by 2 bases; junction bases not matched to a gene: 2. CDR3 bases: TGTGCCAGCAAAGGGACAGGGGGCAATCAGCCCCAGCATTTT. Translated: CASKGTGGNQPQHF. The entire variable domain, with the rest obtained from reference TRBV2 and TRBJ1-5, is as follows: EPEVTQTPSHQVTQMGQEVILRCVPISNHLYFYWYRQILGQKVEFLVSFYNNEISEKSEIFDDQFSVERPDGSNFTLKIRSTKLEDSAMYFCASKGTGGNQPQHFGDGTRLSIL.

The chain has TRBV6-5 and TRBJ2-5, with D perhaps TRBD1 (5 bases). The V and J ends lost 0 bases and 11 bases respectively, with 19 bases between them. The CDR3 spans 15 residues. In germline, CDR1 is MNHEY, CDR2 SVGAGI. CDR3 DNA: TGTGCCAGCAGTTACTCGATCCAGGGCTACGGTGAGCAGTACTTC. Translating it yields CASSYSIQGYGEQYF.

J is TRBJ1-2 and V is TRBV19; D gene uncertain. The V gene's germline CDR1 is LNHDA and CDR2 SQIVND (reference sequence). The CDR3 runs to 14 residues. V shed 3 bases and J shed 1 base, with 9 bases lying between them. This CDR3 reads CASSMSNSNYGYTF. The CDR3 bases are TGTGCCAGTAGTATGAGTAACAGTAACTATGGCTACACCTTC.

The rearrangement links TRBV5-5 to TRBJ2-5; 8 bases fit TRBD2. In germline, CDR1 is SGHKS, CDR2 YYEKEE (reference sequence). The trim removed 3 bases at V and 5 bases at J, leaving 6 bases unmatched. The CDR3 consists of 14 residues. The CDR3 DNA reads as TGTGCCAGCAGCTCGGGGGGGGTCCGTGAGACCCAGTACTTC. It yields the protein CASSSGGVRETQYF. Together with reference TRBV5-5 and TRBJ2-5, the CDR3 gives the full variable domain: DAGVTQSPTHLIKTRGQQVTLRCSPISGHKSVSWYQQVLGQGPQFIFQYYEKEERGRGNFPDRFSARQFPNYSSELNVNALLLGDSALYLCASSSGGVRETQYFGPGTRLLVL.

CDR3 nucleotides: TGCGCCAGCAGCTTGGTCGTGACAGGGTCCGGCGAGCAGTACTTC. It codes for CASSLVVTGSGEQYF. This chain joins TRBV5-1 and TRBJ2-5, with TRBD1 identical over 7 bases. Near its end, the DNA agrees better with TRBJ2-7, so the J call may be wrong. The CDR3 has 15 residues. Looked up from germline, CDR1 is SGHRS and CDR2 is YFSETQ.

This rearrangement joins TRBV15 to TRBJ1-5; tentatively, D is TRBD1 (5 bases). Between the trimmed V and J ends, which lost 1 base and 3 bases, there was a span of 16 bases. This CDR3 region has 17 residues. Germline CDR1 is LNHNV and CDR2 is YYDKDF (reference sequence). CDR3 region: CATSRVGRARDNQPQHF. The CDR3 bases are TGTGCCACCAGCAGAGTAGGTCGGGCCAGGGACAATCAGCCCCAGCATTTT.